The 26 T cell receptor beta chains below all came from one sample that was sequenced in a study of T cell responses to AZD1222 COVID-19 vaccine. Profiled with immunoSEQ multiplex PCR; TCRdb holds only in-frame clones, not every one. The sample yields some 150,000 clones, roughly nine tenths seen once. The sequencing used peripheral blood, collected after recovery from COVID-19. The receptor source for this set is an adult who had recovered from COVID-19.

The V call is TRBV27, the J call TRBJ1-1; D remains ambiguous. Trimming took off 6 bases at V and 2 bases at J, with 16 bases between the two ends. CDR1 and CDR2 (germline): MNHEY, SMNVEV (reference sequence). This CDR3 is 15 amino acids long. The CDR3 spells CASRPVAPSNTEAFF. In nucleotides, the CDR3 is TGTGCCAGCAGGCCCGTTGCGCCATCTAACACTGAAGCTTTCTTT.

The chain combines TRBV4-1 with TRBJ2-1; 13 bases agree with TRBD2. V shed 4 bases and J 5 bases; nucleotides not matched to a gene: 17. This CDR3 has 20 residues. Germline V lookup: CDR1 MGHRA, CDR2 YSYEKL. In DNA, the CDR3 is TGCGCCAGCAGCCCGCTCTTCAGGACTAGCGGGAGTGGGCTCGACAATGAGCAGTTCTTC. Translating it yields CASSPLFRTSGSGLDNEQFF.

The genes are TRBV12-5 and TRBJ1-2, with 7 bases that match TRBD1. Germline loops: CDR1 LGHNT, CDR2 FRNRAP. The CDR3 contains 15 residues. V lost 2 bases to trimming and J lost 6 bases; unmatched junction nucleotides: 9. CDR3 in amino acids: CASGLLLPTGNGYTF. DNA for the CDR3: TGTGCTAGTGGTTTGCTACTCCCGACAGGGAATGGCTACACCTTC. Filled out from reference TRBV12-5 and TRBJ1-2, the complete variable domain reads DARVTQTPRHKVTEMGQEVTMRCQPILGHNTVFWYRQTMMQGLELLAYFRNRAPLDDSGMPKDRFSAEMPDATLATLKIQPSEPRDSAVYFCASGLLLPTGNGYTFGSGTRLTVV.

The gene calls are TRBV5-6 and TRBJ2-3; D unresolved. The germline CDR1 and CDR2 sequences are SGHDT and YYEEEE. CDR3 length: 14 residues. The V and J ends lost 0 bases and 6 bases respectively, with 11 bases between them. The CDR3 reads CASSLGSVGDTQYF. As DNA, the CDR3 is TGTGCCAGCAGCTTGGGATCCGTTGGGGATACGCAGTATTTT.

The chain is built from TRBV3-1 (or the pseudogene TRBV3-2) and TRBJ2-1; tentatively, D is TRBD2 (5 bases). This CDR3 has 12 residues. V lost 4 bases to trimming and J lost 9 bases, with 10 bases between them. Germline assignment: CDR1 LGHDT and CDR2 YNNKEL (reference sequence). The CDR3 sequence: CASSPRGPEQFF. As DNA, the CDR3 is TGTGCCAGCAGCCCTCGAGGGCCTGAGCAGTTCTTC.

The chain is built from TRBV2 and TRBJ2-7; D unclear. The CDR3 has 12 residues. Deletions cut 4 bases from V and 5 bases from J, with 9 bases between. Germline values: CDR1 SNHLY, CDR2 FYNNEI. CDR3 region: CASSGRLNEQYF. The CDR3 nucleotides are TGTGCCAGCAGTGGTCGTCTTAACGAGCAGTACTTC.

This chain links TRBV6-5 with TRBJ2-6; D is unclear. V was trimmed by 0 bases and J by 2 bases, leaving 8 bases between them. The CDR3 length is 16 residues. In germline, CDR1 is MNHEY, CDR2 SVGAGI. The CDR3 nucleotides read TGTGCCAGCAGTTACTCGAACCCTACTGGGGCCAACGTCCTGACTTTC. Protein sequence: CASSYSNPTGANVLTF.

This chain joins TRBV7-8 and TRBJ2-1, with TRBD2 identical over 7 bases. Germline trimming cut 0 bases from V and 8 bases from J; bases unmatched to any gene: 7. The germline V gene has CDR1 SGHVS and CDR2 FQNEAQ. The CDR3 has 15 residues. CDR3 amino acids: CASSLAPRGRDEQFF. CDR3 in DNA: TGTGCCAGCAGCTTAGCCCCCCGGGGGAGGGATGAGCAGTTCTTC.

The chain couples TRBV6-4 to TRBJ1-1, with D perhaps TRBD1 (6 bases). CDR3 length: 15 amino acids. CDR1 is MRHNA, CDR2 SNTAGT, per germline. V was pared by 6 bases and J by 2 bases, with 16 bases between. CDR3 protein: CASSVTPGANTEAFF. The CDR3 region has the DNA TGTGCCAGCAGCGTTACCCCGGGGGCCAACACTGAAGCTTTCTTT.

The chain carries TRBV5-1 and TRBJ1-4; TRBD1 might be the D (6 bases). CDR3 length equals 14 residues. Germline loops: CDR1 SGHRS, CDR2 YFSETQ. The V and J ends lost 0 bases and 6 bases respectively, with 9 bases between them. DNA of the CDR3: TGCGCCAGCAGCTTGGCCAGGGGAGATGAAAAACTGTTTTTT. Encoded protein: CASSLARGDEKLFF.

Here the CDR3 reads CASSLDGGGAAGELFF. The CDR3 coding sequence is TGCGCCAGCAGCTTGGACGGAGGGGGCGCCGCCGGGGAGCTGTTTTTT. The chain joins TRBV5-1 to TRBJ2-2, with a weak D call TRBD1 (7 bases). Trimming shortened V by 0 bases and J by 6 bases, and 15 bases separated the two germline ends. The CDR3 contains 16 residues. Germline V lookup: CDR1 SGHRS, CDR2 YFSETQ.

The CDR3 protein is CASSLAGGLNYEQYF. Written as DNA, the CDR3 is TGCGCCAGCAGCTTAGCGGGAGGGCTGAACTACGAGCAGTACTTC. V usage is TRBV10-2 and J usage is TRBJ2-7; 11 bases agree with TRBD2. V lost 6 bases and J lost 3; bases outside the gene matches: 7. The CDR3 contains 15 residues. Germline CDR1 WSHSY, CDR2 SAAADI.

This sequence joins TRBV27 and TRBJ1-2; D is uncertain. The CDR3 totals 14 residues. Per the germline V gene, CDR1 is MNHEY and CDR2 is SMNVEV (reference sequence). The V gene lost 6 bases and the J gene lost 2 bases, with 13 bases spanning the gap. The CDR3 DNA sequence: TGTGCCAGCAGCCCCCGAAGGATCAACTATGGCTACACCTTC. Its protein is CASSPRRINYGYTF.

This clone was seen once. The chain carries TRBV6-4 and TRBJ1-1, with 10 bases matching TRBD1. The CDR3 is made up of 15 amino acids. Unmatched junction bases numbered 8, after V lost 4 bases and J lost 6 bases. The germline CDR1 and CDR2 sequences are MRHNA and SNTAGT. CDR3 nucleotide sequence: TGTGCCAGCAGTGCCTCGGACAGGGGGAGCGCTGAAGCTTTCTTT. Translated: CASSASDRGSAEAFF.

This chain joins TRBV7-2 and TRBJ2-2; 8 positions agree with TRBD1. Per germline, CDR1 SGHTA and CDR2 FQGNSA. The junction had 8 bases not matched to a gene; V was cut back by 2 bases and J by 6 bases. This CDR3 comprises 16 residues. The CDR3 DNA reads as TGTGCCAGCAGCTTATCCGGACAGGGTTGGCCCGGGGAGCTGTTTTTT. Its protein product is CASSLSGQGWPGELFF.

The V call is TRBV28, the J call TRBJ1-6, with D possibly being TRBD1 (6 bases). CDR1 and CDR2 from the germline V gene are MDHEN and SYDVKM. The CDR3 loop spans 17 amino acids. V was shortened by 6 bases and J by 7 bases, with 22 bases between the two germline ends. CDR3 nucleotide sequence: TGTGCCAGCAGACAAAAACAGGGATCTAGGGGGAATTCACCCCTCCACTTT. This encodes CASRQKQGSRGNSPLHF. Complete variable domain (other parts from reference TRBV28 and TRBJ1-6): DVKVTQSSRYLVKRTGEKVFLECVQDMDHENMFWYRQDPGLGLRLIYFSYDVKMKEKGDIPEGYSVSREKKERFSLILESASTNQTSMYLCASRQKQGSRGNSPLHFGNGTRLTVT.

V is TRBV10-1 and J is TRBJ2-3; D possibly corresponds to TRBD2 (7 bases). V lost 7 bases and J lost 5, with 22 bases in between. The CDR3 is 16 residues long. The germline V gene encodes CDR1 WNHNN and CDR2 SYGVQD (reference sequence). The CDR3 loop reads CASKPGGGRLKDTQYF. The CDR3 coding sequence is TGCGCCAGCAAGCCTGGGGGGGGCAGGTTGAAAGATACGCAGTATTTT.

V gene TRBV5-4 combines with J gene TRBJ2-1; no clear D. V shed 0 bases and J shed 7 bases, with 11 bases lying between them. Germline V lookup: CDR1 SGHNT, CDR2 YYREEE (reference sequence). The CDR3 runs to 14 residues. The CDR3 DNA follows: TGTGCCAGCAGCTTGGATTCGAGGAGAAATGAGCAGTTCTTC. Its translation is CASSLDSRRNEQFF.

V gene TRBV5-1 combines with J gene TRBJ2-7; D may be TRBD1 (7 bases). The CDR3 has 14 amino acids. CDR1 SGHRS and CDR2 YFSETQ come from the germline V gene. V was cut by 4 bases and J by 4 bases, with 15 bases left in between. CDR3 sequence (DNA): TGCGCCAGCAGCCCTGGAGGGGGACAGTACGAGCAGTACTTC. Translating gives CASSPGGGQYEQYF. Full variable domain (outside the CDR3, taken from reference TRBV5-1 and TRBJ2-7): KAGVTQTPRYLIKTRGQQVTLSCSPISGHRSVSWYQQTPGQGLQFLFEYFSETQRNKGNFPGRFSGRQFSNSRSEMNVSTLELGDSALYLCASSPGGGQYEQYFGPGTRLTVT.

The chain uses TRBV5-4 and TRBJ2-3; D not certain. The V gene lost 3 bases and the J gene lost 5 bases, with 7 bases spanning the gap. There are 12 residues in the CDR3. Germline-derived CDR1 and CDR2 are SGHNT and YYREEE (reference sequence). The CDR3 DNA reads TGTGCCAGCAGCTCTAGTGGAGATACGCAGTATTTT. This gives the protein CASSSSGDTQYF.

The CDR3 is CASSEQGRGPLSKNIQYF. CDR3 DNA sequence: TGCGCCAGCAGCGAGCAGGGGCGCGGACCCCTGTCCAAAAACATTCAGTACTTC. This chain joins TRBV5-1 and TRBJ2-4, with D perhaps TRBD1 (6 bases). This CDR3 is built from 18 residues. Looked up from germline, CDR1 is SGHRS and CDR2 is YFSETQ. Trimming took off 4 bases at V and 2 bases at J, with 22 bases between the two ends.

V and J are TRBV19 and TRBJ1-5; 7 bases agree with TRBD1. The V gene end was trimmed by 5 bases and the J gene end by 7 bases; junction bases not matched to a gene: 14. This CDR3 is 16 amino acids long. Germline V gene data show CDR1 as LNHDA and CDR2 as SQIVND (reference sequence). CDR3 nucleotide sequence: TGTGCCAGTAGTCAGAGGGCTACAGGGGAGGGACAGCCCCAGCATTTT. This encodes CASSQRATGEGQPQHF.

In its sample, this clone was seen a few times. The rearrangement links TRBV5-6 to TRBJ1-2, with D possibly matching TRBD1 (5 bases). The V gene's germline CDR1 is SGHDT and CDR2 YYEEEE. This CDR3 is built from 13 residues. Trimming pared 1 base from V and 4 bases from J, leaving 8 bases between. The CDR3 protein is CASSLTGTYGYTF. The CDR3 nucleotides are TGTGCCAGCAGCTTGACCGGGACCTATGGCTACACCTTC.

The V and J genes are TRBV6-1 and TRBJ2-6, with D hard to call. The CDR3 runs to 16 residues. Germline CDR1 and CDR2: MNHNS and SASEGT. The V end lost 3 bases, the J end lost 0 bases, and 9 bases lay between the germline ends. CDR3 DNA: TGTGCCAGCAGTGAGGAGTCGGGCTCTGGGGCCAACGTCCTGACTTTC. Protein: CASSEESGSGANVLTF.

This clone appeared once. The chain employs TRBV27 and TRBJ2-7; D is unresolved. Per germline, CDR1 MNHEY and CDR2 SMNVEV (reference sequence). V was pared by 5 bases and J by 0 bases, with 8 bases between. The CDR3 extends over 13 amino acids. CDR3 nucleotides: TGTGCCAGCAGTAGGCCTAACTCCTACGAGCAGTACTTC. This translates into CASSRPNSYEQYF.

The chain is built from TRBV6-5 and TRBJ1-1, with 7 positions matching TRBD1. The CDR3 loop spans 13 amino acids. V lost 5 bases to trimming and J lost 4 bases; unmatched junction nucleotides: 4. Per the germline V gene, CDR1 is MNHEY and CDR2 is SVGAGI. For the CDR3, the DNA is TGTGCCAGCAGTCGTTACAGGGGCACTGAAGCTTTCTTT. Amino acid sequence: CASSRYRGTEAFF.